The source of this TCR beta chain is a study of T cell responses to AZD1222 COVID-19 vaccine. Whole-study findings and limits: At baseline, seropositivity was found in only a handful of AZD1222 recipients.

Data came from immunoSEQ multiplex PCR; TCRdb stores just in-frame clones and leaves some out. The repertoire holds 68,000 or so clones, with about three quarters as singletons. In the case of this clone: The antigen remains unidentified.

Source: peripheral blood, taken on day 0 of AZD1222 vaccination. The TCR sequence derives from an adult in good health.

This CDR3 reads CASSLVTVATNEKLFF. The DNA of the CDR3 is TGTGCCAGCAGCTTAGTCACGGTGGCAACTAATGAAAAACTGTTTTTT. The V and J genes are TRBV11-2 and TRBJ1-4; no definite D call. The germline V gene encodes CDR1 SGHAT and CDR2 FQNNGV. The CDR3 is 16 amino acids. Trimming took 1 base from V and 0 from J, leaving 9 bases between them.